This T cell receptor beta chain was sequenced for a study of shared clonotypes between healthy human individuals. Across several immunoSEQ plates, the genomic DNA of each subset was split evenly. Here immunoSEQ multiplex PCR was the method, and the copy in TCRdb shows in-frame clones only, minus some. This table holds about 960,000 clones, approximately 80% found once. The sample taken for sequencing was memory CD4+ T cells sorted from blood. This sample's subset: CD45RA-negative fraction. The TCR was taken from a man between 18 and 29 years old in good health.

The CDR3: CASSLDQNQPQHF. DNA of the CDR3: TGTGCCAGCAGCTTAGACCAGAATCAGCCCCAGCATTTT. The V and J genes are TRBV7-9 and TRBJ1-5; D not resolved. The V end was cut by 1 base, the J end by 4 bases, with 5 bases between. Looked up from germline, CDR1 is SEHNR and CDR2 is FQNEAQ (reference sequence). There are 13 residues in the CDR3.